These 17 T cell receptor beta chains came from one sample sequenced in a study of response to subunit inactivated influenza vaccine. TCRdb reprocessed the RT-PCR reads with MiXCR, giving one entry per CDR3 protein. The sample lists hundreds of thousands of distinct CDR3 sequences, 9% to 15% occurring once. Sample: non-naive T cells sorted from PBMCs, taken 14 days before vaccination. Source of these receptors: a man aged 50 or older who received an inactivated influenza vaccine.

This clonotype was picked up a small number of times. This rearrangement joins TRBV11-1 to TRBJ2-3; D call uncertain. This CDR3 contains 15 residues. CDR1 is SGHAT and CDR2 is FQDESV in the germline V gene (reference sequence). V lost 1 base to trimming and J lost 3 bases, with 11 bases between them. CDR3: CASSLGQVQTDTQYF. In DNA form, the CDR3 reads TGTGCCAGCAGCTTAGGGCAGGTTCAGACAGATACGCAGTATTTT.

This clonotype occurred a few times. This sequence joins TRBV7-2 and TRBJ1-3; TRBD1 matches 7 bases. Germline values: CDR1 SGHTA, CDR2 FQGNSA. The length of the CDR3 is 15 residues. Trimming removed 8 bases from V and 6 bases from J; junction bases left unmatched: 13. CDR3 DNA sequence: TGTGCCAGCGCAAAAATCGAGGGGGCTGAAAACACCATATATTTT. It specifies CASAKIEGAENTIYF.

This clonotype has at least ten counts. The chain uses TRBV5-1 and TRBJ2-7; D not resolved. CDR1 SGHRS and CDR2 YFSETQ come from the germline V gene. Trimming pared 1 base from V and 6 bases from J, leaving 8 bases between. CDR3 length: 12 residues. CDR3 sequence reads: CASSLNLREQYF. In DNA, the CDR3 is TGCGCCAGCAGCTTGAACTTGCGCGAGCAGTACTTC.

The V gene is TRBV6-1, the J gene TRBJ1-5; maybe TRBD1 (6 bases). The CDR3 length is 18 residues. V lost 1 base to trimming and J lost 6 bases, with 22 bases between them. CDR1 and CDR2 from the germline V gene are MNHNS and SASEGT. CDR3 DNA sequence: TGTGCCAGCAGTGAAGGGTTAACGGTTCAGGGGTGGGCTCAGCCCCAGCATTTT. Translating gives CASSEGLTVQGWAQPQHF.

This clonotype has a handful of counts. The chain links TRBV29-1 to TRBJ2-5, with D possibly matching TRBD2 (5 bases). Looked up from germline, CDR1 is SQVTM and CDR2 is ANQGSEA. The ends were cut back, 4 bases at V and 7 bases at J, with 10 bases in the middle. The CDR3 spans 11 residues. The CDR3 coding sequence is TGCAGCGTTGGGATAAGCGGGACCCAGTACTTC. Translation gives CSVGISGTQYF.

This clonotype came up many times. This chain uses TRBV10-3 with TRBJ1-1; no clear D gene. The germline V and J ends were trimmed by 0 bases and 2 bases, with 7 bases remaining between them. The length of the CDR3 is 14 residues. Looked up from germline, CDR1 is ENHRY and CDR2 is SYGVKD. This CDR3 is CAISESGSNTEAFF. CDR3 nucleotide sequence: TGTGCCATCAGTGAGTCGGGCAGTAACACTGAAGCTTTCTTT.

The chain is built from TRBV20-1 and TRBJ2-7, with D possibly matching TRBD2 (5 bases). CDR1 is DFQATT, CDR2 SNEGSKA, per germline (reference sequence). V was cut by 3 bases and J by 7 bases, with 19 bases left in between. The CDR3 is 14 residues long. CDR3 in DNA: TGCAGTGCTAGTAGGCAGGCCGGCCGGGGAGAGCAGTACTTC. As protein: CSASRQAGRGEQYF.

This clonotype was observed a handful of times. This chain links TRBV9 with TRBJ2-7; tentative D call: TRBD2 (7 bases). V lost 2 bases and J 2 bases, leaving 14 bases between the germline ends. The CDR3 is 15 amino acids. Germline V gives CDR1 SGDLS, CDR2 YYNGEE. As DNA, the CDR3 is TGTGCCAGCAGCGTGGGGGGGACATCAACCTACGAGCAGTACTTC. This gives the protein CASSVGGTSTYEQYF.

This clonotype was seen more than once but under ten times. CDR3 loop: CSAGTGYSNQPQHF. The DNA of the CDR3 is TGCAGTGCCGGGACAGGTTATAGCAATCAGCCCCAGCATTTT. The chain couples TRBV20-1 to TRBJ1-5, with TRBD1 matching 8 bases. The V gene's germline CDR1 is DFQATT and CDR2 SNEGSKA (reference sequence). This CDR3 comprises 14 residues. The trim removed 6 bases at V and 0 bases at J, leaving 4 bases unmatched.

This clonotype showed up just a few times. V gene TRBV20-1 combines with J gene TRBJ2-7, with 8 bases matching TRBD2. Germline V gene lookup returns CDR1 DFQATT and CDR2 SNEGSKA (reference sequence). The CDR3 loop spans 13 amino acids. The V and J ends lost 6 bases and 1 base, in that order; junction bases with no gene match: 5. CDR3 loop: CSAVGGGSYEQYF. The CDR3 DNA reads as TGCAGTGCCGTCGGCGGGGGGTCCTACGAGCAGTACTTC.

This clonotype was observed at least ten times. The rearrangement joins TRBV6-2 or TRBV6-3 to TRBJ2-7; D ambiguous. Germline V gene data show CDR1 as MNHEY and CDR2 as SVGEGT. This CDR3 is 15 amino acids long. The V gene lost 6 bases and the J gene lost 1 base, with 16 bases spanning the gap. The DNA of the CDR3 is TGTGCCAGCAGCATACTGGGTGGCCAATCCTACGAGCAGTACTTC. It yields the protein CASSILGGQSYEQYF.

This clonotype was observed a handful of times. The chain employs TRBV24-1 and TRBJ2-3; no firm D call. CDR1 and CDR2 from the germline V gene are KGHDR and SFDVKD. The CDR3 spans 15 residues. V lost 3 bases and J lost 2, with 11 bases in between. CDR3 in amino acids: CATSDHGANTDTQYF. The CDR3 region has the DNA TGTGCCACCAGTGATCATGGAGCCAACACAGATACGCAGTATTTT.

The chain employs TRBV4-2 and TRBJ1-5, with TRBD1 matching over 8 bases. V was clipped by 2 bases and J by 6 bases; unmatched bases: 6. This CDR3 contains 15 residues. The germline V gene has CDR1 LGHNA and CDR2 YNFKEQ. The chain's CDR3 is CASSQTGGSSQPQHF. CDR3 DNA sequence: TGTGCCAGCAGCCAAACAGGGGGTTCGAGTCAGCCCCAGCATTTT.

This clonotype was seen ten or more times. The chain couples TRBV20-1 to TRBJ1-1, with 10 bases identical to TRBD1. The CDR3 loop spans 14 amino acids. Germline CDR1 reads DFQATT; CDR2 reads SNEGSKA (reference sequence). J gave up 1 base and V 5 bases, and 4 bases lay outside the gene matches. The CDR3, as DNA: TGCAGTGCTGGACGACAGGGGGCGAACACTGAAGCTTTCTTT. It specifies CSAGRQGANTEAFF.

This clonotype was detected a few times. V is TRBV14 and J is TRBJ1-3, with D tentatively TRBD1 (5 bases). V dropped 0 bases and J dropped 10 bases, with 22 bases sitting between them. The germline V gene encodes CDR1 SGHDN and CDR2 FVKESK. The CDR3 has 17 amino acids. The CDR3 nucleotides read TGTGCCAGCAGCCAAGACGGGGGGTTTTGGGCCCGCGAGACCATATATTTT. It yields the protein CASSQDGGFWARETIYF. Variable domain in full (rest from reference TRBV14 and TRBJ1-3): EAGVTQFPSHSVIEKGQTVTLRCDPISGHDNLYWYRRVMGKEIKFLLHFVKESKQDESGMPNNRFLAERTGGTYSTLKVQPAELEDSGVYFCASSQDGGFWARETIYFGEGSWLTVV.

This clonotype was found once. This chain joins TRBV4-3 and TRBJ2-2, with D possibly being TRBD1 (5 bases). With 0 bases removed from V and 2 bases from J, the gap between germline ends came to 16 bases. The CDR3 totals 18 residues. Per the germline V gene, CDR1 is LGHNA and CDR2 is YSLEER. The CDR3 bases are TGCGCCAGCAGCCAAGACCCCTTGGGCAGGGTCAACACCGGGGAGCTGTTTTTT. This codes for CASSQDPLGRVNTGELFF.

This clonotype was found a few times. This rearrangement joins TRBV4-3 to TRBJ2-3; 9 nucleotides agree with TRBD2. The V segment lost 2 bases and the J segment 4 bases; nucleotides outside the gene matches: 4. Germline CDR1 LGHNA, CDR2 YSLEER. This CDR3 contains 15 residues. CDR3 amino acids: CASSQNSGGSDTQYF. The CDR3 region has the DNA TGCGCCAGCAGCCAAAATAGCGGGGGCTCAGATACGCAGTATTTT.